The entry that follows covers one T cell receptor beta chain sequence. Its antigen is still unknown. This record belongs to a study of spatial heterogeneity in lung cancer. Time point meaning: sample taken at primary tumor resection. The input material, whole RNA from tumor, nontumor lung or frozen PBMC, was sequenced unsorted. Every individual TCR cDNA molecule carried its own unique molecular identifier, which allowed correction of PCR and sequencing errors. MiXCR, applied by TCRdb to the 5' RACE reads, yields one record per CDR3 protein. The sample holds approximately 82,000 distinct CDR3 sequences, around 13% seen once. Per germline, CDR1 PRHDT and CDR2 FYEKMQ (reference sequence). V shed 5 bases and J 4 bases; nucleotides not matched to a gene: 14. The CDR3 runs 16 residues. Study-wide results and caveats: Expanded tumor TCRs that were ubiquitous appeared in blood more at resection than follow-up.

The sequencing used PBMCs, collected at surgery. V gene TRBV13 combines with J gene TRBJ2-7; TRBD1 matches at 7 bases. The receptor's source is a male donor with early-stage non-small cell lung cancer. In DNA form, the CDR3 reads TGTGCCAGCAGCCGTAAAACCGGGACAGATGATTACGAGCAGTACTTC. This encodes CASSRKTGTDDYEQYF.